This is a list of T cell receptor beta chains from one sample in a study of blood T cell repertoires in COVID-19. Measured with immunoSEQ multiplex PCR; TCRdb has only the in-frame clones, and not every one. This sample has approximately 490,000 clones, with about 85% found just once. The source material was PBMCs or T cells enriched from blood (not recorded which). These receptors were taken from a woman younger than 35 who had recovered from COVID-19. Each CDR3 is given with its conserved first and last residue. D genes are given only for firm matches. Expanded clones get a size class; other rows say once, few or many, or leave the size out.

CDR3aa: CASSLLFPGLDTGELFF; CDR3nt: TGCGCCAGCAGCCTACTTTTTCCTGGACTAGACACCGGGGAGCTGTTTTTT; len: 17; abundance: .; v_gene: TRBV4-1; d_gene: TRBD2; j_gene: TRBJ2-2
CDR3aa: CASSPRLRQPQHF; CDR3nt: TGTGCCAGCAGCCCCCGACTCCGACAGCCCCAGCATTTT; len: 13; abundance: .; v_gene: TRBV7-8; d_gene: .; j_gene: TRBJ1-5
CDR3aa: CASSLEGQGTSYEQYF; CDR3nt: TGCGCCAGCAGCTTGGAAGGGCAGGGGACCTCCTACGAGCAGTACTTC; len: 16; abundance: once; v_gene: TRBV5-1; d_gene: .; j_gene: TRBJ2-7
CDR3aa: CASSGGTPISTDTQYF; CDR3nt: TGTGCCAGCAGTGGCGGGACTCCGATTAGCACAGATACGCAGTATTTT; len: 16; abundance: .; v_gene: TRBV7-8; d_gene: .; j_gene: TRBJ2-3
CDR3aa: CASSGRRTGEQYF; CDR3nt: TGTGCCAGCTCGGGCAGGAGAACGGGGGAGCAGTACTTC; len: 13; abundance: .; v_gene: TRBV2; d_gene: .; j_gene: TRBJ2-7
CDR3aa: CASSQEGVGASNYGYTF; CDR3nt: TGTGCCAGCAGCCAAGAAGGAGTCGGAGCTAGCAACTATGGCTACACCTTC; len: 17; abundance: .; v_gene: TRBV4-2; d_gene: .; j_gene: TRBJ1-2
CDR3aa: CASSTNGGQETQYF; CDR3nt: TGCGCCAGCAGCACGAACGGGGGCCAAGAGACCCAGTACTTC; len: 14; abundance: .; v_gene: TRBV5-1; d_gene: .; j_gene: TRBJ2-5
CDR3aa: CASSDSASGGNTGELFF; CDR3nt: TGTGCCAGCAGTGACTCGGCAAGCGGGGGGAACACCGGGGAGCTGTTTTTT; len: 17; abundance: .; v_gene: TRBV6-4; d_gene: TRBD2; j_gene: TRBJ2-2
CDR3aa: CASSVEAGVSTDTQYF; CDR3nt: TGCGCCAGCAGTGTGGAAGCGGGGGTTAGCACAGATACGCAGTATTTT; len: 16; abundance: .; v_gene: TRBV5-1; d_gene: TRBD2; j_gene: TRBJ2-3
CDR3aa: CASSSTGAGKLFF; CDR3nt: TGTGCCAGCAGCTCTACAGGGGCAGGGAAACTGTTTTTT; len: 13; abundance: .; v_gene: TRBV12-3/TRBV12-4; d_gene: TRBD1; j_gene: TRBJ1-4
CDR3aa: CASSYVRQETQYF; CDR3nt: TGTGCCAGCAGTTATGTGAGACAAGAGACCCAGTACTTC; len: 13; abundance: .; v_gene: TRBV12-3/TRBV12-4; d_gene: .; j_gene: TRBJ2-5